The present TCR beta chain was sequenced within a study of T-cell memory formation after mild COVID-19. Overall study findings and caveats: Detection of some responders pre-infection suggested pre-existing cross-reactive memory T cells participated.

Details on this clonotype: Its antigen is unknown.

The length of the CDR3 is 16 residues. Germline loops: CDR1 ENHRY, CDR2 SYGVKD. Germline trimming cut 5 bases from V and 2 bases from J; bases unmatched to any gene: 8. TCRdb ran MiXCR on the 5' RACE reads and lists one entry per CDR3 protein. The sample includes 550,000 to 650,000 distinct CDR3 sequences, approximately 15% of them seen just once. Specimen: PBMCs or a T cell subset sorted from them (not recorded which). The J gene is TRBJ1-3, the V gene TRBV10-3, with TRBD1 identical over 8 bases. This clonotype was obtained from an adult woman who had mild COVID-19 (a few samples of this study predate the infection). Cell type and time point are not known. CDR3 bases: TGTGCCATCAGTAGGGGACAGGAAACGGCTGGAAACACCATATATTTT. It encodes CAISRGQETAGNTIYF.